This T cell receptor beta chain was captured by sequencing in a study of response to subunit inactivated influenza vaccine. Study-level results: The study's authors posited that every seasonal influenza vaccination enlists few new T cells.

Comment on this clonotype: Its antigen is currently unknown.

TCRdb itself ran the RT-PCR reads through MiXCR, one entry per CDR3 protein. The sample lists 400,000 to 650,000 distinct CDR3 sequences, about 7.2% occurring once. J was trimmed by 3 bases and V by 5 bases; bases with no gene match: 16. This CDR3 region has 18 residues. Germline V lookup: CDR1 DFQATT, CDR2 SNEGSKA (reference sequence). The chain couples TRBV20-1 to TRBJ2-1; TRBD2 matches 10 bases. The sequencing used PBMCs from blood, collected around 2 years after vaccination. The sequence derives from a man in his fifties or sixties who received an inactivated influenza vaccine. The CDR3 region is CSAGSLPWTSGNYNEQFF. In nucleotides, the CDR3 is TGCAGTGCTGGAAGCCTCCCCTGGACTAGCGGAAACTACAATGAGCAGTTCTTC.